One T cell receptor beta chain is described in this entry. The sample belongs to a study of blood T cell repertoires in COVID-19. The overall study: Italy, Spain and the United States were the sources of the convalescent and acute COVID-19 samples. The analysed material was cDNA or gDNA that came from T cells, B-cell-depleted T cells, or PBMCs.

Trimming took off 5 bases at V and 7 bases at J, with 24 bases between the two ends. The germline CDR1 and CDR2 sequences are WSHSY and SAAADI. This CDR3 region has 18 residues. Repertoires were generated with immunoSEQ multiplex PCR, while TCRdb's copy carries only in-frame clones and drops some. This sample yields around 100,000 clones, of which 74% are seen a single time; around 3.9% belongs to the top ten. The chain carries TRBV10-2 and TRBJ1-6, with a weak D call TRBD1 (6 bases). This sequence was found in a man aged 70 or older with COVID-19, enrolled during active disease. Sequencing input: peripheral blood. This chain's CDR3 is CASSPPGTHGKRNSPLHF. The CDR3 bases are TGCGCCAGCAGTCCGCCCGGGACACATGGGAAGAGGAATTCACCCCTCCACTTT.